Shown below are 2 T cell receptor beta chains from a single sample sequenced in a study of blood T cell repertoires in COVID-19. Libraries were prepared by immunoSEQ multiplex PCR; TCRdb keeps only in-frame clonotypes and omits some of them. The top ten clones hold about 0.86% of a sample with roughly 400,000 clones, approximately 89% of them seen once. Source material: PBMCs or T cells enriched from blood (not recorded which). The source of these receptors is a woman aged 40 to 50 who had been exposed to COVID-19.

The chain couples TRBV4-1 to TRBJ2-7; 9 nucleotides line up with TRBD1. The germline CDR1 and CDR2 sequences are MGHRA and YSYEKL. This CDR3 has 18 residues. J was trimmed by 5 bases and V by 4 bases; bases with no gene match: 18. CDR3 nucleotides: TGCGCCAGCAGCCCGAAGCCCACCGCCGGGACAGGGAACCACGAGCAGTACTTC. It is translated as CASSPKPTAGTGNHEQYF.

Here the CDR3 reads CASRITGTVSNQPQHF. DNA of the CDR3: TGTGCCAGCAGAATCACCGGGACAGTTAGCAATCAGCCCCAGCATTTT. The chain has TRBV6-6 and TRBJ1-5, with 7 nucleotides matching TRBD1. The germline V gene encodes CDR1 MNHNY and CDR2 SVGAGI (reference sequence). There are 16 residues in the CDR3. V gave up 6 bases and J gave up 0 bases; unmatched junction bases: 8.